This is a list of T cell receptor beta chains from one sample in a study of blood T cells in healthy people across ages. In TCRdb, the 5' RACE reads were re-called with MiXCR into one record per CDR3 protein. The sample lists around 2 million distinct CDR3 sequences, about two fifths seen once, with more than 20% in the top ten. The sample comprised blood. All receptors come from a human donor in good health. The CDR3 runs from the conserved cysteine through the conserved F or W. The D gene is left open where the match is weak. Clone size is shown for a subset of rows, as once, few, many or a class of expanded clone.

J gene: TRBJ2-3
clone size: few
V gene: TRBV20-1
D gene: TRBD1
CDR3 protein: CSARLRGSDTQYF
CDR3 DNA: TGCAGTGCTAGACTCAGGGGGTCGGATACGCAGTATTTT

J gene: TRBJ1-4
clone size: -
V gene: TRBV28
D gene: TRBD1
CDR3 protein: CASTGEDRGRGKLFF
CDR3 DNA: TGTGCCAGCACCGGCGAGGACAGGGGGCGAGGAAAACTGTTTTTT

J gene: TRBJ2-2
clone size: once
V gene: TRBV24-1
D gene: -
CDR3 protein: CATSDYGGTGELFF
CDR3 DNA: TGTGCCACCAGTGATTATGGGGGTACCGGGGAGCTGTTTTTT

J gene: TRBJ2-7
clone size: -
V gene: TRBV13
D gene: TRBD1
CDR3 protein: CASSQRTGVSYEQYF
CDR3 DNA: TGTGCCAGCAGTCAACGGACAGGGGTTTCCTACGAGCAGTACTTC

J gene: TRBJ2-7
clone size: few
V gene: TRBV20-1
D gene: -
CDR3 protein: CSARAPLRGSVYEQYF
CDR3 DNA: TGCAGTGCTAGAGCCCCCTTGAGAGGTTCTGTATACGAGCAGTACTTC

J gene: TRBJ1-6
clone size: -
V gene: TRBV20-1
D gene: -
CDR3 protein: CSVLRQAGRNSPLHF
CDR3 DNA: TGCAGTGTACTCAGACAGGCGGGAAGAAATTCACCCCTCCACTTT

J gene: TRBJ1-2
clone size: -
V gene: TRBV11-2
D gene: -
CDR3 protein: CASSLAVGGYGYTF
CDR3 DNA: TGTGCCAGCAGCTTAGCCGTCGGGGGGTATGGCTACACCTTC

J gene: TRBJ1-2
clone size: few
V gene: TRBV20-1
D gene: -
CDR3 protein: CSAWAQDRGYTF
CDR3 DNA: TGCAGTGCTTGGGCTCAGGACCGTGGCTACACCTTC

J gene: TRBJ2-5
clone size: -
V gene: TRBV3-1
D gene: TRBD2
CDR3 protein: CASSQVESGGPQETQYF
CDR3 DNA: TGTGCCAGCAGCCAAGTAGAGAGCGGGGGACCACAAGAGACCCAGTACTTC

J gene: TRBJ2-2
clone size: -
V gene: TRBV5-1
D gene: TRBD2
CDR3 protein: CASSFRASGYTGELFF
CDR3 DNA: TGCGCCAGCAGCTTTCGGGCTAGCGGCTACACCGGGGAGCTGTTTTTT

J gene: TRBJ2-4
clone size: -
V gene: TRBV7-2
D gene: -
CDR3 protein: CASSLGNTKNIQYF
CDR3 DNA: TGTGCCAGCAGCTTAGGGAACACCAAAAACATTCAGTACTTC

J gene: TRBJ2-5
clone size: -
V gene: TRBV7-9
D gene: -
CDR3 protein: CASSLGAGRKETQYF
CDR3 DNA: TGTGCCAGCAGCTTAGGAGCTGGGCGGAAAGAGACCCAGTACTTC

J gene: TRBJ2-7
clone size: -
V gene: TRBV4-3
D gene: -
CDR3 protein: CASSQVRQGEQYF
CDR3 DNA: TGCGCCAGCAGCCAAGTGAGGCAGGGCGAGCAGTACTTC

J gene: TRBJ1-2
clone size: -
V gene: TRBV20-1
D gene: TRBD1
CDR3 protein: CSASPGTGNGYTF
CDR3 DNA: TGCAGTGCTTCTCCCGGGACAGGGAACGGCTACACCTTC

J gene: TRBJ2-3
clone size: -
V gene: TRBV20-1
D gene: -
CDR3 protein: CSAKRVTDTQYF
CDR3 DNA: TGCAGTGCTAAGAGGGTTACAGATACGCAGTATTTT

J gene: TRBJ2-3
clone size: -
V gene: TRBV12-3/TRBV12-4
D gene: -
CDR3 protein: CASSLEEGLGTDTQYF
CDR3 DNA: TGTGCCAGCAGTTTAGAAGAGGGACTGGGTACAGATACGCAGTATTTT

J gene: TRBJ2-3
clone size: -
V gene: TRBV29-1
D gene: TRBD2
CDR3 protein: CSVEGLDSDTQYF
CDR3 DNA: TGCAGCGTCGAGGGACTAGATTCTGATACGCAGTATTTT

J gene: TRBJ2-1
clone size: -
V gene: TRBV7-3
D gene: -
CDR3 protein: CASSLDPSAYEQFF
CDR3 DNA: TGTGCCAGCAGCTTAGACCCTAGCGCCTATGAGCAGTTCTTC

J gene: TRBJ1-2
clone size: -
V gene: TRBV20-1
D gene: TRBD1
CDR3 protein: CSARRRGTADYGYTF
CDR3 DNA: TGCAGTGCTAGACGCCGAGGGACAGCGGATTATGGCTACACCTTC

J gene: TRBJ2-1
clone size: few
V gene: TRBV20-1
D gene: -
CDR3 protein: CSARDGTQINEQFF
CDR3 DNA: TGCAGTGCTAGAGATGGGACTCAGATCAATGAGCAGTTCTTC

J gene: TRBJ2-3
clone size: few
V gene: TRBV6-2/TRBV6-3
D gene: -
CDR3 protein: CAISYPTADTQYF
CDR3 DNA: TGTGCCATCAGTTACCCTACAGCAGATACGCAGTATTTT

J gene: TRBJ1-1
clone size: few
V gene: TRBV7-9
D gene: -
CDR3 protein: CASSHRNNRAVAEAFF
CDR3 DNA: TGTGCCAGCAGCCATCGAAATAACAGGGCCGTAGCTGAAGCTTTCTTT

J gene: TRBJ2-1
clone size: few
V gene: TRBV20-1
D gene: TRBD2
CDR3 protein: CSARDTASGGRSSYNEQFF
CDR3 DNA: TGCAGTGCTAGAGATACGGCTAGCGGGGGGCGGAGCTCCTACAATGAGCAGTTCTTC

J gene: TRBJ2-3
clone size: -
V gene: TRBV7-9
D gene: -
CDR3 protein: CASSYGAEGSGTDAQYF
CDR3 DNA: TGTGCCAGCAGCTACGGGGCCGAGGGGTCGGGCACAGATGCGCAGTATTTT

J gene: TRBJ2-1
clone size: -
V gene: TRBV5-5
D gene: TRBD1
CDR3 protein: CASSLDGTGGQFF
CDR3 DNA: TGTGCCAGCAGCTTGGATGGGACAGGGGGGCAGTTCTTC

J gene: TRBJ2-1
clone size: -
V gene: TRBV7-8
D gene: TRBD1
CDR3 protein: CASTSDRGHYNEQFF
CDR3 DNA: TGTGCCAGCACCTCGGACAGGGGTCACTACAATGAGCAGTTCTTC

J gene: TRBJ2-5
clone size: few
V gene: TRBV3-1
D gene: -
CDR3 protein: CASSQDLDETQYF
CDR3 DNA: TGTGCCAGCAGCCAAGATTTGGACGAGACCCAGTACTTC

J gene: TRBJ2-4
clone size: few
V gene: TRBV7-2
D gene: TRBD1
CDR3 protein: CASSWHGTAQNIQYF
CDR3 DNA: TGTGCCAGCAGCTGGCACGGGACAGCCCAAAACATTCAGTACTTC

J gene: TRBJ2-1
clone size: few
V gene: TRBV7-3
D gene: TRBD2
CDR3 protein: CASSSYTSGGNNEQFF
CDR3 DNA: TGTGCCAGCAGCTCGTACACTAGCGGGGGAAACAATGAGCAGTTCTTC

J gene: TRBJ1-2
clone size: -
V gene: TRBV12-3/TRBV12-4
D gene: -
CDR3 protein: CASSPQLPNYGYTF
CDR3 DNA: TGTGCCAGCAGCCCCCAACTCCCTAACTATGGCTACACCTTC

J gene: TRBJ2-7
clone size: -
V gene: TRBV29-1
D gene: TRBD1
CDR3 protein: CSVGFGTGGDEQYF
CDR3 DNA: TGCAGCGTTGGTTTTGGGACAGGGGGCGATGAGCAGTACTTC

J gene: TRBJ1-2
clone size: few
V gene: TRBV4-2
D gene: TRBD1
CDR3 protein: CASSHRQGHLYGYTF
CDR3 DNA: TGTGCCAGCAGCCACCGACAGGGCCACTTGTATGGCTACACCTTC